In its sample, the clone carrying this TCR beta chain was seen once. Its antigen is not known. Sample-barcoded 5' priming and a J-beta primer mix drove a second PCR of roughly 7 to 11 cycles. Researchers report that each sample yielded at least 2.5 million CDR3-containing paired-end reads. TCRdb called the 5' RACE reads again in MiXCR, with one record for every CDR3 protein. This sample carries over 1,500,000 distinct CDR3 sequences, about 50% of them seen once, and the ten largest clones take over 2%. Isolated per sample were at least 6 million PBMCs. The data stem from a study of blood T cells in healthy people across ages. The V gene's germline CDR1 is MDHEN and CDR2 SYDVKM. The CDR3 extends over 14 amino acids. Trimming took off 8 bases at V and 2 bases at J, with 10 bases between the two ends. Study conclusions and caveats: Both higher diversity and more naive CD4+ cells marked long-lived donors when set against aged donors. Diversity was estimated from one million T cells, and these estimates were considered underestimates.

The sample consisted of blood. The clonotype originates from a woman in her 40s in good health. The chain recombines TRBV28 with TRBJ2-6; TRBD2 is a possible D gene (5 bases). CDR3 sequence reads: CASGGRTGANVLTF. CDR3 sequence (DNA): TGTGCCAGCGGCGGGCGGACTGGGGCCAACGTCCTGACTTTC.